One and the same sample provided the 19 T cell receptor beta chains below, sequenced in a study of shared clonotypes between healthy human individuals. Repertoires were generated with immunoSEQ multiplex PCR, while TCRdb's copy carries only in-frame clones and drops some. The table shows millions of clones, with 85% to 95% occurring only once. Naive CD8 cells lacked CD45RO and underwent positive selection for CCR7, leaving out terminally differentiated effector memory CD45RA+ cells. The sequencing input was naive CD8+ T cells sorted from blood. The source of these receptors is a man between 18 and 35 years old in good health.

Details on this clone: Within the sample, other DNA sequences also encode this same CDR3. This chain joins TRBV7-9 and TRBJ2-7; 8 bases are a match to TRBD1. The CDR3 loop spans 14 amino acids. Looked up from germline, CDR1 is SEHNR and CDR2 is FQNEAQ (reference sequence). V shed 1 base, J shed 4 bases, and the junction held 3 bases outside the gene matches. In DNA, the CDR3 is TGTGCCAGCAGCTTAGGGACAGGGCTATACGAGCAGTACTTC. Translated, it gives CASSLGTGLYEQYF. The variable domain in full, with the rest retrieved from reference TRBV7-9 and TRBJ2-7, is DTGVSQNPRHKITKRGQNVTFRCDPISEHNRLYWYRQTLGQGPEFLTYFQNEAQLEKSRLLSDRFSAERPKGSFSTLEIQRTEQGDSAMYLCASSLGTGLYEQYFGPGTRLTVT.

This clone has a handful of counts. The chain recombines TRBV19 with TRBJ1-2; no clear D gene. This CDR3 contains 13 residues. V shed 3 bases and J shed 4 bases, with 9 bases lying between them. Germline values: CDR1 LNHDA, CDR2 SQIVND (reference sequence). CDR3 in DNA: TGTGCCAGTAGTATCCAGGAGGGCTATGGCTACACCTTC. It codes for CASSIQEGYGYTF.

Turning to this clone: A much larger clone sits a single nucleotide away, making a read error possible. Other DNA variants within this sample encode the same CDR3. The CDR3 loop reads CASSSHEQYF. DNA of the CDR3: TGTGCCAGCAGTTCCCACGAGCAGTACTTC. V usage is TRBV28 and J usage is TRBJ2-7; D is unresolved. V lost 4 bases and J lost 5, with 3 bases in between. The CDR3 has 10 amino acids. Germline V CDR1 and CDR2: MDHEN, SYDVKM.

V is TRBV4-3 and J is TRBJ2-2, with 9 nucleotides matching TRBD2. V gave up 2 bases and J gave up 1 base; unmatched junction bases: 11. The germline V gene has CDR1 LGHNA and CDR2 YSLEER. The CDR3 contains 19 residues. The CDR3 DNA reads as TGCGCCAGCAGCCAATTATTAATTTCGACTAGCGGGAACACCGGGGAGCTGTTTTTT. It encodes CASSQLLISTSGNTGELFF.

This chain uses TRBV5-6 with TRBJ2-7, with a tentative D call TRBD2 (6 bases). CDR3 length: 16 residues. With 4 bases removed from V and 0 bases from J, the gap between germline ends came to 17 bases. In germline, CDR1 is SGHDT, CDR2 YYEEEE. The CDR3: CASSLESGYRSYEQYF. CDR3 bases: TGTGCCAGCAGCCTCGAGAGCGGGTACCGCTCCTACGAGCAGTACTTC.

This clone was counted once. The V and J genes are TRBV5-6 and TRBJ2-7; 13 bases agree with TRBD2. The junction had 6 bases not matched to a gene; V was cut back by 0 bases and J by 3 bases. This CDR3 has 17 amino acids. In germline, CDR1 is SGHDT, CDR2 YYEEEE. The CDR3 sequence: CASSLATGLAGSYEQYF. The CDR3 nucleotides read TGTGCCAGCAGCTTGGCCACGGGACTAGCGGGAAGCTACGAGCAGTACTTC.

CDR3 region: CASSQGGRYEQYF. Here the CDR3 DNA reads TGTGCCAGCAGCCAGGGGGGGAGGTACGAGCAGTACTTC. This rearrangement joins TRBV4-2 to TRBJ2-7; 7 positions match TRBD2. Germline loops: CDR1 LGHNA, CDR2 YNFKEQ. CDR3 length: 13 residues. The trim removed 3 bases at V and 4 bases at J, leaving 3 bases unmatched.

This clone was seen only a few times. This chain joins TRBV7-9 and TRBJ1-1; D unclear. Germline V gene lookup returns CDR1 SEHNR and CDR2 FQNEAQ (reference sequence). The CDR3 loop spans 13 amino acids. Trimming left V 5 bases short and J 1 base short, with 8 bases between. Here the CDR3 DNA reads TGTGCCAGCAGCCAGGACTCGAACACTGAAGCTTTCTTT. Encoded protein: CASSQDSNTEAFF.

Concerning this clone itself: Other DNA sequences in the sample encode the same CDR3. The chain recombines TRBV27 with TRBJ2-7, with D tentatively TRBD1 or TRBD2 (6 bases each). Germline V CDR1 and CDR2: MNHEY, SMNVEV (reference sequence). This CDR3 has 13 residues. Trimming removed 3 bases from V and 4 bases from J, with 10 bases in between. CDR3 loop: CASSFGGSYEQYF. The CDR3 DNA reads TGTGCCAGCAGTTTCGGGGGCTCTTACGAGCAGTACTTC.

The chain links TRBV9 to TRBJ2-7; no reliable D call. Germline loops: CDR1 SGDLS, CDR2 YYNGEE. The CDR3 spans 15 residues. V lost 4 bases to trimming and J lost 3 bases, with 17 bases between them. CDR3 residues: CASSPTHGLGYEQYF. CDR3 coding DNA: TGTGCCAGCAGCCCCACCCACGGGCTGGGCTACGAGCAGTACTTC. The full variable domain, completed using reference TRBV9 and TRBJ2-7, is DSGVTQTPKHLITATGQRVTLRCSPRSGDLSVYWYQQSLDQGLQFLIQYYNGEERAKGNILERFSAQQFPDLHSELNLSSLELGDSALYFCASSPTHGLGYEQYFGPGTRLTVT.

The rearrangement uses TRBV13 and TRBJ2-7; D is unclear. The CDR3 length is 13 residues. Germline CDR1 is PRHDT and CDR2 is FYEKMQ (reference sequence). V dropped 1 base and J dropped 2 bases, with 6 bases sitting between them. The CDR3 here is CASSLDSAYEQYF. The CDR3, as DNA: TGTGCCAGCAGCTTAGACAGCGCCTACGAGCAGTACTTC.

This chain uses TRBV13 with TRBJ2-5, with 10 nucleotides matching TRBD2. This CDR3 comprises 15 residues. The V and J ends lost 1 base and 4 bases, in that order; junction bases with no gene match: 3. CDR1 and CDR2 (germline): PRHDT, FYEKMQ (reference sequence). CDR3 nucleotide sequence: TGTGCCAGCAGCTTAGCTAGCGGGGGCCCAGAGACCCAGTACTTC. This gives the protein CASSLASGGPETQYF.

This clone has a single count. V usage is TRBV7-9 and J usage is TRBJ1-4; maybe TRBD1 (6 bases). Germline CDR1 and CDR2: SEHNR and FQNEAQ (reference sequence). This CDR3 spans 13 amino acids. Trimming removed 5 bases at V and 5 bases at J, with 9 bases between. CDR3 DNA sequence: TGTGCCAGCAGCGACACAGGGAATGAAAAACTGTTTTTT. Its translation: CASSDTGNEKLFF.

To note about this clone: The identical CDR3 is also encoded by other nucleotide sequences in the sample. V and J are TRBV6-5 and TRBJ2-2; the D is unclear. V was cut by 4 bases and J by 6 bases, with 6 bases left in between. The CDR3 sequence is 12 residues long. Per the germline V gene, CDR1 is MNHEY and CDR2 is SVGAGI. The CDR3 region has the DNA TGTGCCAGCAGTTCTCCCCCCGGGGAGCTGTTTTTT. This sequence encodes CASSSPPGELFF.

The table lists this clone with a count of one. The CDR3 loop is CASSINGRDSYF. The CDR3, as DNA: TGTGCCAGCAGTATAAACGGTCGGGACAGCTATTTT. This chain uses TRBV6-5 with TRBJ1-3, with 7 bases fitting TRBD1. Germline CDR1 is MNHEY and CDR2 is SVGAGI. Trimming removed 5 bases from V and 16 bases from J; junction bases left unmatched: 11. The CDR3 spans 12 residues.

The chain links TRBV27 to TRBJ2-7; TRBD1 matches at 10 bases. Trimming took 0 bases from V and 3 from J; bases not matched to a gene: 2. This CDR3 comprises 15 residues. CDR1 and CDR2 (germline): MNHEY, SMNVEV (reference sequence). The CDR3 region has the DNA TGTGCCAGCAGTTTATCGACAGGGGGCTACTACGAGCAGTACTTC. Residues: CASSLSTGGYYEQYF.

In its sample, this clone was seen many times. J is TRBJ1-1 and V is TRBV30, with D uncertain. Germline V gene lookup returns CDR1 GTSNPN and CDR2 SVGIG (reference sequence). The CDR3 length is 13 residues. V was clipped by 2 bases and J by 3 bases, with 10 bases between them. The CDR3 loop reads CAWSKVGYTEAFF. CDR3 DNA sequence: TGTGCCTGGAGTAAAGTCGGGTACACTGAAGCTTTCTTT.

V is TRBV2 and J is TRBJ2-1; D possibly matches TRBD1 or TRBD2 (5 bases each). The CDR3 consists of 14 residues. V was pared by 6 bases and J by 4 bases, with 13 bases between. CDR1 SNHLY and CDR2 FYNNEI come from the germline V gene. As DNA, the CDR3 is TGTGCCAGCAGCGGGGCGGACCCTTACAATGAGCAGTTCTTC. Protein: CASSGADPYNEQFF.

The chain recombines TRBV10-3 with TRBJ2-7; 8 bases are a match to TRBD1. Germline V gene sequence: CDR1 ENHRY, CDR2 SYGVKD. The trim removed 0 bases at V and 6 bases at J, leaving 7 bases unmatched. CDR3 length: 15 residues. CDR3 sequence: CAISESPGQVSEQYF. The CDR3 DNA follows: TGTGCCATCAGTGAGTCGCCGGGACAGGTTAGCGAGCAGTACTTC.